This T cell receptor beta chain appears in the sequencing data of a study of OX40 agonist ivuxolimab in advanced cancers. In the study overall: Earlier treatment with anti-PD-1, anti-PD-L1 or anti-CTLA-4 was permitted, and about 40% had received some.

Autoimmune disease history or systemic immunosuppression meant exclusion. Note on this clone: The antigen is undetermined.

Produced via immunoSEQ multiplex PCR; TCRdb's table is partial and in-frame only. This table has around 83,000 clones, just over 85% appearing once. The study's findings and limits: Researchers did not establish what antigens the expanded peripheral T cells target. Expanded clones belonging to CD8+ T cells outnumbered, on average, those of CD4+.

V was clipped by 5 bases and J by 10 bases; unmatched bases: 6. From germline, CDR1 is LNHDA and CDR2 SQIVND (reference sequence). The CDR3 extends over 14 amino acids. The source is an adult with an advanced solid tumor such as melanoma, head and neck, liver or kidney cancer. The specimen comprised CD4+ or CD8+ T cells sorted from blood, sampled in a trial of the OX40 agonist ivuxolimab. The chain combines TRBV19 with TRBJ1-6; 9 bases map to TRBD1. The CDR3 spells CASSADRGGSPLHF. As DNA, the CDR3 is TGTGCCAGTAGTGCGGACAGGGGTGGATCACCCCTCCACTTT.